The clone carrying this TCR beta chain was seen many times. The J segment lost 7 bases and the V segment lost 4 bases, leaving 4 bases of the junction unmatched. This CDR3 comprises 15 residues. Germline values: CDR1 MNHNS, CDR2 SASEGT. The entry originates in a study of patients and donors after allogeneic stem cell transplantation. MiXCR, applied by TCRdb to the RT-PCR reads, yields one record per CDR3 protein. Altogether 150,000 to 200,000 distinct CDR3 sequences are present, roughly 30% being singletons, with the ten largest covering 3.2%. The sequence was collected from a human donor who was either an allogeneic HSCT recipient or a stem cell or donor lymphocyte infusion donor (not recorded which). It is not recorded whose cells these are; they may come from a transplant donor. Sequenced: blood, either unsorted or a sorted T cell fraction (not recorded which). This chain uses TRBV6-1 with TRBJ2-1; 13 bases are shared with TRBD2. The CDR3: CASSATSGRSNEQFF. The CDR3 DNA follows: TGTGCCAGCAGTGCGACTAGCGGGAGGAGTAATGAGCAGTTCTTC.